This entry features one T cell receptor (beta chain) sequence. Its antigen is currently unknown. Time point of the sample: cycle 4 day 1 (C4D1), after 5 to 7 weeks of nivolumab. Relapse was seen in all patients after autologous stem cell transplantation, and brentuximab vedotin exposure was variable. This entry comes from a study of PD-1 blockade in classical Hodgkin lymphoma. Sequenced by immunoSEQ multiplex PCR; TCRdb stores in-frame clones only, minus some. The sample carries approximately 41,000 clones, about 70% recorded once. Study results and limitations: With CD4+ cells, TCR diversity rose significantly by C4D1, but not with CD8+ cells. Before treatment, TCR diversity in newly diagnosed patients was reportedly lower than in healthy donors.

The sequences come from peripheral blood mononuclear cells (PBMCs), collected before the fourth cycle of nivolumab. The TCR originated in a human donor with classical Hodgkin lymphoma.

In DNA form, the CDR3 reads TGTGCCAGCAGCCGGACTAGCGGGTGGTACGAGCAGTACTTC. Protein sequence: CASSRTSGWYEQYF. The rearrangement uses TRBV7-2 and TRBJ2-7; 11 bases fit TRBD2. The CDR3 contains 14 residues. Germline V gives CDR1 SGHTA, CDR2 FQGNSA. Trimming removed 5 bases from V and 4 bases from J; junction bases left unmatched: 4. The whole variable domain, remainder taken from reference TRBV7-2 and TRBJ2-7, is GAGVSQSPSNKVTEKGKDVELRCDPISGHTALYWYRQSLGQGLEFLIYFQGNSAPDKSGLPSDRFSAERTGGSVSTLTIQRTQQEDSAVYLCASSRTSGWYEQYFGPGTRLTVT.